This T cell receptor beta chain was sequenced during a study of blood T cells in healthy people across ages. Study-wide results and caveats: Per million T cells, the diversity of TCR beta decreased roughly linearly as age advanced. No conclusive comparison of naive versus antigen-experienced cells was possible with unsorted PBMCs.

This clonotype occurred a few times. Its antigen is not identified. Trimming took off 4 bases at V and 16 bases at J, with 19 bases between the two ends. CDR1 is KGHDR, CDR2 SFDVKD, per germline. CDR3 length equals 13 residues. Those donating, healthy Caucasian individuals from Russia, were aged 6 to 90. Extracted total RNA amounted to at least 5.5 micrograms for each sample. Alongside a J-beta primer mix, a sample-barcoded 5' primer served in a second PCR lasting about 7 to 12 cycles. Each CDR3 protein gets one entry after TCRdb re-called the 5' RACE reads with MiXCR. The data contain 1.5 million or so distinct CDR3 sequences, 42% of them singletons.

This chain joins TRBV24-1 and TRBJ2-1; D remains ambiguous. Sequencing was performed on blood. The clonotype was recovered from a young woman in good health. Written as DNA, the CDR3 is TGTGCCACCAGTGACGAGAAAGGAAAAGTAGCTTTCTTC. It is translated as CATSDEKGKVAFF.